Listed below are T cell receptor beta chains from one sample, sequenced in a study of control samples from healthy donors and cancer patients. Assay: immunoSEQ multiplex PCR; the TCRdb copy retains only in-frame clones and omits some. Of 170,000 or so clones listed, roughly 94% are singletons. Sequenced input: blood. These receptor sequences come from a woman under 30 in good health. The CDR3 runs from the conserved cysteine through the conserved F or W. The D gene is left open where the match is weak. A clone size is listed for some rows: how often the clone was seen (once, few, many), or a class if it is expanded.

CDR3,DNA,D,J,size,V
CATSDPAASGNTIYF,TGTGCCACCAGTGATCCGGCTGCCTCTGGAAACACCATATATTTT,.,TRBJ1-3,.,TRBV24-1
CASSSTGIFEQFF,TGTGCCAGCAGTTCAACAGGGATCTTTGAGCAGTTCTTC,.,TRBJ2-1,.,TRBV6-2/TRBV6-3
CASSPLPTIRANVLTF,TGTGCCAGCAGCCCCTTACCCACCATCCGGGCCAACGTCCTGACTTTC,.,TRBJ2-6,.,TRBV14
CASSDRGFRSGNTIYF,TGTGCCAGCAGTGATAGAGGATTCCGCTCTGGAAACACCATATATTTT,.,TRBJ1-3,.,TRBV28
CASSGRAAPSYGYTF,TGTGCCAGCAGTGGGAGGGCAGCCCCCTCCTATGGCTACACCTTC,.,TRBJ1-2,.,TRBV2
CASRPGSNEKLFF,TGTGCCAGCAGACCTGGCTCTAATGAAAAACTGTTTTTT,.,TRBJ1-4,once,TRBV27
CASSPSGRAGNTGELFF,TGCGCCAGCAGCCCTAGCGGGAGGGCCGGGAACACCGGGGAGCTGTTTTTT,TRBD2,TRBJ2-2,.,TRBV5-1
CASSSMDQPQHF,TGTGCCAGCAGTTCTATGGATCAGCCCCAGCATTTT,.,TRBJ1-5,.,TRBV27
CASSRLRDSNQPQHF,TGTGCCAGTAGTCGCCTCAGGGATAGCAATCAGCCCCAGCATTTT,.,TRBJ1-5,.,TRBV19
CASSQVNRNSPLHF,TGTGCCAGCAGCCAAGTAAACAGGAATTCACCCCTCCACTTT,.,TRBJ1-6,.,TRBV14
CASISGQGGEKLFF,TGTGCCAGCATCTCGGGACAGGGAGGCGAAAAACTGTTTTTT,TRBD1,TRBJ1-4,.,TRBV28
CASSIPGEIRRGYTF,TGTGCCAGTAGCATCCCCGGGGAGATAAGAAGAGGCTACACCTTC,.,TRBJ1-2,.,TRBV19
CASSQVGSSTDTQYF,TGTGCCAGCAGCCAAGTGGGTTCGAGCACAGATACGCAGTATTTT,.,TRBJ2-3,.,TRBV4-2
CASSLSHEGGKAGYTF,TGTGCCAGCAGCTTATCCCATGAAGGAGGCAAGGCTGGCTACACCTTC,.,TRBJ1-2,.,TRBV7-6